The 17 T cell receptor beta chains given below trace back to one sample, sequenced in a study of cytomegalovirus exposure and HLA in healthy donors. The assay was immunoSEQ multiplex PCR, and TCRdb's table has in-frame clones only and misses some. The table includes tens of thousands of clones, almost 97% detected once. Sequencing was done on a sample of PBMCs. All receptors derive from a young man in good health and CMV-seropositive.

The chain recombines TRBV30 with TRBJ1-5, with D possibly being TRBD1 (5 bases). The CDR3 is 16 residues long. Germline V gene lookup returns CDR1 GTSNPN and CDR2 SVGIG (reference sequence). V was shortened by 5 bases and J by 2 bases, with 19 bases between the two germline ends. The DNA of the CDR3 is TGTGCCTGGGAGCCACCCCCAGGGTCGGGCAATCAGCCCCAGCATTTT. Its translation is CAWEPPPGSGNQPQHF.

J is TRBJ2-1 and V is TRBV28; D not certain. This CDR3 is 16 amino acids long. The V gene lost 8 bases and the J gene lost 2 bases, with 19 bases spanning the gap. CDR1 is MDHEN and CDR2 is SYDVKM in the germline V gene. The CDR3 DNA follows: TGTGCCAGCCCATCCACCAGGTCAGCCGCCTACAATGAGCAGTTCTTC. Translated, it gives CASPSTRSAAYNEQFF.

The chain joins TRBV14 to TRBJ1-5; D not certain. V lost 1 base and J 1 base, leaving 5 bases between the germline ends. The CDR3 spans 14 residues. Looked up from germline, CDR1 is SGHDN and CDR2 is FVKESK. For the CDR3, the DNA is TGTGCCAGCAGCCAAGGTAAAAGCAATCAGCCCCAGCATTTT. This sequence encodes CASSQGKSNQPQHF.

The chain carries TRBV18 and TRBJ1-1, with D possibly matching TRBD1 (5 bases). The CDR3 has 13 residues. The germline V gene has CDR1 KGHSH and CDR2 LQKENI. The V end lost 5 bases, the J end lost 1 base, and 8 bases lay between the germline ends. The CDR3 here is CASSIGQNTEAFF. The CDR3 bases are TGTGCCAGCTCAATTGGACAGAACACTGAAGCTTTCTTT.

This clone appeared a few times. V gene TRBV27 combines with J gene TRBJ2-6, with D maybe TRBD2 (5 bases). Trimming removed 8 bases from V and 0 bases from J, with 32 bases in between. This CDR3 has 22 amino acids. Germline assignment: CDR1 MNHEY and CDR2 SMNVEV (reference sequence). Here the CDR3 DNA reads TGTGCCAGCGGGAGTTTGGGGATAGGGAGACGGAAAGTAAGCTCTGGGGCCAACGTCCTGACTTTC. Translated: CASGSLGIGRRKVSSGANVLTF. The whole variable domain, remainder taken from reference TRBV27 and TRBJ2-6, is EAQVTQNPRYLITVTGKKLTVTCSQNMNHEYMSWYRQDPGLGLRQIYYSMNVEVTDKGDVPEGYKVSRKEKRNFPLILESPSPNQTSLYFCASGSLGIGRRKVSSGANVLTFGAGSRLTVL.

The chain's CDR3 is CASSLIAPGTEAFF. In nucleotides, the CDR3 is TGTGCCAGCAGCTTAATAGCCCCCGGGACTGAAGCTTTCTTT. V gene TRBV7-6 combines with J gene TRBJ1-1; D not certain. The CDR3 has 14 residues. V was trimmed by 2 bases and J by 5 bases, leaving 12 bases between them. CDR1 is SGHVS, CDR2 FNYEAQ, per germline.

The CDR3, as DNA: TGTGCCAGCTCACCAGGACTAGCGAAAGGCTCCGAGCAGTACTTC. Protein product: CASSPGLAKGSEQYF. The chain is built from TRBV18 and TRBJ2-7, with 9 bases matching TRBD2. V lost 2 bases, J lost 6 bases, and 8 bases stayed unmatched. Looked up from germline, CDR1 is KGHSH and CDR2 is LQKENI. CDR3 size: 15 residues.

The rearrangement uses TRBV21-1 and TRBJ1-1; no DNA check was done on the table's D call, TRBD1. TRBV21-1 is assigned pseudogene status. This CDR3 is 14 amino acids long. The CDR3: CASIGQGANTEAFF. The CDR3 DNA reads as TGTGCCAGCATCGGACAGGGCGCGAACACTGAAGCTTTCTTT.

This chain connects TRBV28 to TRBJ2-1; the D gene is possibly TRBD2 (5 bases). Trimming left V 6 bases short and J 7 bases short, with 13 bases between. Germline V gene lookup returns CDR1 MDHEN and CDR2 SYDVKM. This CDR3 region has 13 residues. The CDR3 DNA reads TGTGCCAGCAGCCAAGACTGGAGGAATGAGCAGTTCTTC. Translating it yields CASSQDWRNEQFF.

The V call is TRBV5-1, the J call TRBJ1-1; no reliable D call. CDR3 length equals 13 residues. The V gene's germline CDR1 is SGHRS and CDR2 YFSETQ. The ends were cut back, 5 bases at V and 3 bases at J, with 11 bases in the middle. CDR3 in DNA: TGCGCCAGCAGTTGGAGCAGACACACTGAAGCTTTCTTT. It is translated as CASSWSRHTEAFF.

V usage is TRBV28 and J usage is TRBJ1-5, with TRBD1 identical over 9 bases. This CDR3 is built from 15 residues. The germline V gene has CDR1 MDHEN and CDR2 SYDVKM. V trimming: 7 bases; J trimming: 7 bases; junction bases outside the gene matches: 11. CDR3 residues: CASTSGGQGKQPQHF. CDR3 DNA: TGTGCCAGCACAAGCGGGGGACAGGGAAAACAGCCCCAGCATTTT.

The chain employs TRBV29-1 and TRBJ1-1; TRBD1 matches 8 bases. V shed 7 bases, J shed 3 bases, and the junction held 7 bases outside the gene matches. The CDR3 covers 13 residues. Germline-derived CDR1 and CDR2 are SQVTM and ANQGSEA. The CDR3 protein is CSAETGVHTEAFF. For the CDR3, the DNA is TGCAGCGCCGAGACAGGGGTCCACACTGAAGCTTTCTTT. The entire variable domain, with the rest obtained from reference TRBV29-1 and TRBJ1-1, is as follows: SAVISQKPSRDICQRGTSLTIQCQVDSQVTMMFWYRQQPGQSLTLIATANQGSEATYESGFVIDKFPISRPNLTFSTLTVSNMSPEDSSIYLCSAETGVHTEAFFGQGTRLTVV.

This chain joins TRBV7-8 and TRBJ1-4; unclear D gene. This CDR3 has 15 residues. V lost 5 bases, J lost 5 bases, and 15 bases lay in between. From germline, CDR1 is SGHVS and CDR2 FQNEAQ. DNA for the CDR3: TGTGCCAGCAGCGGTAGGACTGCTGTAAATGAAAAACTGTTTTTT. Protein sequence: CASSGRTAVNEKLFF.

V is TRBV18 and J is TRBJ2-7; the D gene is possibly TRBD1 (5 bases). The CDR3 covers 18 residues. The germline CDR1 and CDR2 sequences are KGHSH and LQKENI. Deletions cut 6 bases from V and 2 bases from J, with 26 bases between. CDR3 in amino acids: CASSPADSYYGHPYEQYF. CDR3 sequence (DNA): TGTGCCAGCTCCCCTGCAGACTCCTATTACGGACACCCCTACGAGCAGTACTTC.

V usage is TRBV7-9 and J usage is TRBJ2-7, with 7 bases fitting TRBD1. This CDR3 spans 13 amino acids. V lost 5 bases and J lost 4; bases outside the gene matches: 5. Germline V CDR1 and CDR2: SEHNR, FQNEAQ (reference sequence). CDR3 in amino acids: CASSPTGRYEQYF. In nucleotides, the CDR3 is TGTGCCAGCAGCCCGACAGGGCGGTACGAGCAGTACTTC.

J is TRBJ1-5 and V is TRBV6-1; D is undetermined. Germline V gene lookup returns CDR1 MNHNS and CDR2 SASEGT. Between the trimmed V and J ends, which lost 2 bases and 9 bases, there was a span of 17 bases. The CDR3 contains 15 residues. The CDR3, as DNA: TGTGCCAGCAGTGAACGTTGGGCCGGAGGCTCGCCCCAGCATTTT. As protein: CASSERWAGGSPQHF.

In this sample, this clone turned up once. Here the CDR3 DNA reads TGCGCCAGCAGCTTATCCGGAGACAGGGCGATTAGGGACTATGGCTACACCTTC. Translated, it gives CASSLSGDRAIRDYGYTF. The V call is TRBV5-1, the J call TRBJ1-2; TRBD1 agrees at 7 bases. Trimming cost V 2 bases and J 3 bases; bases outside gene matches: 16. Germline V gene sequence: CDR1 SGHRS, CDR2 YFSETQ. This CDR3 contains 18 residues.